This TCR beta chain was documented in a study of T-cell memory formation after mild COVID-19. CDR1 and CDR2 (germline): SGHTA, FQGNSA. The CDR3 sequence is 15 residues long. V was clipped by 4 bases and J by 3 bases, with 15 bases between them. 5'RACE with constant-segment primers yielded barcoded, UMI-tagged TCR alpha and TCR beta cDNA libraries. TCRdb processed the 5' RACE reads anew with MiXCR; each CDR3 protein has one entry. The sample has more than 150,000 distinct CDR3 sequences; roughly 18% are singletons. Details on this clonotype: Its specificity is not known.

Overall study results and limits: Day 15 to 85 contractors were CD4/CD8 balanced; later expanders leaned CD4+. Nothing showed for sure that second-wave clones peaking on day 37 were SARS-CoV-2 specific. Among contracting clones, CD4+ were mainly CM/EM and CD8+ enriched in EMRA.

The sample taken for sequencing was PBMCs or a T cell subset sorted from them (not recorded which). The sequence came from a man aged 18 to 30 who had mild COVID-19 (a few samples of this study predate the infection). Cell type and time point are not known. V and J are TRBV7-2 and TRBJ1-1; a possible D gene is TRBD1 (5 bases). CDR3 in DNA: TGTGCCAGCAGCTCCAGGACGGGAGGGGACACTGAAGCTTTCTTT. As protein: CASSSRTGGDTEAFF.